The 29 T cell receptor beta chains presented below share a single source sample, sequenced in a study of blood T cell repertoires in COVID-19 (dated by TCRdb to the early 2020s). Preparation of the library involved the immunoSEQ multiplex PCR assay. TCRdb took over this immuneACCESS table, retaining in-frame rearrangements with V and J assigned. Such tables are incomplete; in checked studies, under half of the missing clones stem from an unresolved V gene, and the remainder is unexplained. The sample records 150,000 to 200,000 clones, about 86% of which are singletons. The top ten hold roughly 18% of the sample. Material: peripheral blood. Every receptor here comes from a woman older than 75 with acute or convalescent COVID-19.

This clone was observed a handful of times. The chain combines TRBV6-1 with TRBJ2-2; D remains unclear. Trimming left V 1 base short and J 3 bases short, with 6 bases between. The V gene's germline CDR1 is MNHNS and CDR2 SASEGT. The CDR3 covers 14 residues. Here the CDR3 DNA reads TGTGCCAGCAGTGAAGGGGCTTACACCGGGGAGCTGTTTTTT. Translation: CASSEGAYTGELFF.

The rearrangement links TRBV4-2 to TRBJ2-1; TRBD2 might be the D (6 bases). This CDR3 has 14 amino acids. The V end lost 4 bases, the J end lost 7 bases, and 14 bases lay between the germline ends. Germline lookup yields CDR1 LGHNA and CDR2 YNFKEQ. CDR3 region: CASSPPLARNEQFF. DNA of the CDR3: TGTGCCAGCAGCCCCCCCCTAGCGCGTAATGAGCAGTTCTTC.

CDR3 coding DNA: TGTGCCTCCACAACGTTAAGGGGCTTGGGTGGTACGCAGTATTTT. Its translation is CASTTLRGLGGTQYF. The chain couples TRBV30 to TRBJ2-3, with a tentative D call TRBD1 (5 bases). Germline CDR1 reads GTSNPN; CDR2 reads SVGIG (reference sequence). The CDR3 totals 15 residues. Trimming cost V 7 bases and J 8 bases, with 25 bases left between them. Looking up the rest from reference TRBV30 and TRBJ2-3 gives the full variable domain: SQTIHQWPATLVQPVGSPLSLECTVEGTSNPNLYWYRQAAGRGLQLLFYSVGIGQISSEVPQNLSASRPQDRQFILSSKKLLLSDSGFYLCASTTLRGLGGTQYFGPGTRLTVL.

DNA of the CDR3: TGCGCCAGCAGACCCACAGTGTTGGGCGATGGCTACACCTTC. Translated: CASRPTVLGDGYTF. The V gene is TRBV5-1, the J gene TRBJ1-2; D not certain. The CDR3 loop spans 14 amino acids. The V gene's germline CDR1 is SGHRS and CDR2 YFSETQ. Trimming left V 5 bases short and J 6 bases short, with 17 bases between. Full variable domain (remainder filled in from reference TRBV5-1 and TRBJ1-2): KAGVTQTPRYLIKTRGQQVTLSCSPISGHRSVSWYQQTPGQGLQFLFEYFSETQRNKGNFPGRFSGRQFSNSRSEMNVSTLELGDSALYLCASRPTVLGDGYTFGSGTRLTVV.

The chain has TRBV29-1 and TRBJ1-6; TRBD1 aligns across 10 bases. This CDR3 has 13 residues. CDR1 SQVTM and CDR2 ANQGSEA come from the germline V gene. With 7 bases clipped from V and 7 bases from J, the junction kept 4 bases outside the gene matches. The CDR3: CSGGTGENSPLHF. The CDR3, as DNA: TGCAGCGGGGGGACAGGGGAGAATTCACCCCTCCACTTT.

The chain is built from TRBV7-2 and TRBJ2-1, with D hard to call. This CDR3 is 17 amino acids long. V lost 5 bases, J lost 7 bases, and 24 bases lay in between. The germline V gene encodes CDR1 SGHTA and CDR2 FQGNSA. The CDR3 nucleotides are TGTGCCAGCAGCCCCAGTTACCCAACCTTCGTGGCTAATGAGCAGTTCTTC. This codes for CASSPSYPTFVANEQFF.

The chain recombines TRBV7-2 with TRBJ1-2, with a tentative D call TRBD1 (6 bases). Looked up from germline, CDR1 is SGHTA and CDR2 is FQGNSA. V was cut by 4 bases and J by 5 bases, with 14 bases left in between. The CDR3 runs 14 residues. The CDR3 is CASSSPTGQYGYTF. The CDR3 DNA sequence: TGTGCCAGCAGCTCTCCGACAGGCCAATATGGCTACACCTTC.

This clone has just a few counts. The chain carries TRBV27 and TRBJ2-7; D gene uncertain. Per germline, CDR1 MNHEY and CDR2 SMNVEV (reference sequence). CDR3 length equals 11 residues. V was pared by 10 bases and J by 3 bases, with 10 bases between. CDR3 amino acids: CATFSYYEQYF. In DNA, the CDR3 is TGTGCCACCTTTTCTTACTACGAGCAGTACTTC.

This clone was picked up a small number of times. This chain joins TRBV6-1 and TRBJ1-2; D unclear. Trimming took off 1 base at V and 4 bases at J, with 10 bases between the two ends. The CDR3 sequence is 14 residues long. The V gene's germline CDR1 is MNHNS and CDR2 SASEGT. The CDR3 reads CASSEVIFLYGYTF. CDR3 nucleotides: TGTGCCAGCAGTGAAGTTATATTTCTCTATGGCTACACCTTC.

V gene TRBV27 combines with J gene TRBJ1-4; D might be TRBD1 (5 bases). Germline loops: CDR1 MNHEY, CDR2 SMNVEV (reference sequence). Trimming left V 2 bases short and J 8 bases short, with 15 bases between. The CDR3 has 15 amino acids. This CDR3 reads CASSLSQGSGEKLFF. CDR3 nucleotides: TGTGCCAGCAGTTTAAGTCAGGGCTCAGGAGAAAAACTGTTTTTT.

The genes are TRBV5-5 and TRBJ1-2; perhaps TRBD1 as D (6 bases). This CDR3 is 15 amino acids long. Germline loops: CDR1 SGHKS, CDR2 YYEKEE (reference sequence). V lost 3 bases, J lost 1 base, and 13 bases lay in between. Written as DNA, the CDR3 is TGTGCCAGCAGCTACCCGGGACACCTTAACTATGGCTACACCTTC. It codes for CASSYPGHLNYGYTF.

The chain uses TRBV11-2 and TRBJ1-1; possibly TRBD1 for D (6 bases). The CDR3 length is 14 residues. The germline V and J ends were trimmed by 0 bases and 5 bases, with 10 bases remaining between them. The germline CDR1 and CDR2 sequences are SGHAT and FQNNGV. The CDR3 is CASSLEQGRTEAFF. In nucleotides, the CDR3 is TGTGCCAGCAGCTTAGAACAGGGTCGGACTGAAGCTTTCTTT.

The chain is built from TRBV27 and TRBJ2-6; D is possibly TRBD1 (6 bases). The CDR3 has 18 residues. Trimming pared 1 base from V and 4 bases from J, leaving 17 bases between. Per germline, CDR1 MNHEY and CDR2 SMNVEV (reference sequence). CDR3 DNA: TGTGCCAGCAGTTTATTCGTTGCGGCAGGGGCCGGGGCCAACGTCCTGACTTTC. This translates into CASSLFVAAGAGANVLTF.

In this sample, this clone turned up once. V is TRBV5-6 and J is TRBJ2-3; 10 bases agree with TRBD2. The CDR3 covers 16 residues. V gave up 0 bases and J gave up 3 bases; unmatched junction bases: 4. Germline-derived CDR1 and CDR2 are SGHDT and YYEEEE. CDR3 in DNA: TGTGCCAGCAGCTTGGTGGCTAGCGGGAGAACAGATACGCAGTATTTT. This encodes CASSLVASGRTDTQYF.

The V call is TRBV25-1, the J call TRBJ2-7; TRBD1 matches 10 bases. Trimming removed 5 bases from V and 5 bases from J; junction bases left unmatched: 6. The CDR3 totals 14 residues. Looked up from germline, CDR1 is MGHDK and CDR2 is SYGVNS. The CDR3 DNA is TGTGCCAGCAGTCGGACAGGGGGTAAGAACGAGCAGTACTTC. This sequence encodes CASSRTGGKNEQYF.

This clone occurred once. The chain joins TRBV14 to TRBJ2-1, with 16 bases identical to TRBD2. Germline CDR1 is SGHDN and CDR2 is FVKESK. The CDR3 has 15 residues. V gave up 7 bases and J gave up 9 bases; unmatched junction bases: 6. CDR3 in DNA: TGTGCCAGCAACCGGGGACTAGCGGGAGGGGGTGAGCAGTTCTTC. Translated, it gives CASNRGLAGGGEQFF.

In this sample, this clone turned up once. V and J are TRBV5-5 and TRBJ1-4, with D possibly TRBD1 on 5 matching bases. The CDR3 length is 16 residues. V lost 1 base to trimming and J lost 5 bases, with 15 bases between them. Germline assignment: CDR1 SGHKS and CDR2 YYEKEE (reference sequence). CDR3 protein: CASSLHDSSYNEKLFF. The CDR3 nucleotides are TGTGCCAGCAGCTTGCACGACAGCAGCTACAATGAAAAACTGTTTTTT.

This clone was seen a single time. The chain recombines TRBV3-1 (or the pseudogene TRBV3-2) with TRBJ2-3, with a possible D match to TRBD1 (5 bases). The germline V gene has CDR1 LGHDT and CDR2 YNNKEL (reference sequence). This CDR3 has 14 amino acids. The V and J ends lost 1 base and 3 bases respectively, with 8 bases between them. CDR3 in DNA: TGTGCCAGCAGCCAAGGGGGCCCGACAGATACGCAGTATTTT. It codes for CASSQGGPTDTQYF.

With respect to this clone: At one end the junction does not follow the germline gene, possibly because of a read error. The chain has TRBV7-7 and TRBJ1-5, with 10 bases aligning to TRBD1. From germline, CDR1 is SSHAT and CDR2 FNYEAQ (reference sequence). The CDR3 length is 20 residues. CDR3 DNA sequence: TGTGCTAGCAGCTTTAGAGGGCAGCCCTGGGGACAGGGGTACAATCAGCCCCAGCATTTT. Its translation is CASSFRGQPWGQGYNQPQHF.

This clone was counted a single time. The CDR3 loop is CASSRFEGEQYF. The CDR3 DNA follows: TGTGCCAGCTCAAGGTTCGAGGGTGAGCAGTACTTC. The rearrangement joins TRBV18 to TRBJ2-7; D may be TRBD2 (5 bases). The CDR3 covers 12 residues. V lost 5 bases, J lost 7 bases, and 12 bases lay in between. CDR1 is KGHSH and CDR2 is LQKENI in the germline V gene.

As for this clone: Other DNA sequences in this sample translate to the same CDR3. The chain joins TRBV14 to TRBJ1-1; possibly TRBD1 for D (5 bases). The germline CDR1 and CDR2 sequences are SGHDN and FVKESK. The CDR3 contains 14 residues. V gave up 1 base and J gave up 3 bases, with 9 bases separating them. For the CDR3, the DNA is TGTGCCAGCAGCCAAGCAGGGTTTTACACTGAAGCTTTCTTT. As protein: CASSQAGFYTEAFF.

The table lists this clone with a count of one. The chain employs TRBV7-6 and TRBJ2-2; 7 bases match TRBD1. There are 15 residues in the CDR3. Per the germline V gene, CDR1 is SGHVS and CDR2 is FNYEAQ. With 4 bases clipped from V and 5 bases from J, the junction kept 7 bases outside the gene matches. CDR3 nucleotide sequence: TGTGCCAGCAGCTACACGACAGGGCGGACCGGGGAGCTGTTTTTT. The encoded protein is CASSYTTGRTGELFF.

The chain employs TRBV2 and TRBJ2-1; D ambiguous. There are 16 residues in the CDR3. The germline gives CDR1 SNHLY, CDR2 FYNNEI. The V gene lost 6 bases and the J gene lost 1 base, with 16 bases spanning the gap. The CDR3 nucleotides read TGTGCCAGCAGCTCACAACAGCTCTCTTCCTACAATGAGCAGTTCTTC. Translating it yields CASSSQQLSSYNEQFF.

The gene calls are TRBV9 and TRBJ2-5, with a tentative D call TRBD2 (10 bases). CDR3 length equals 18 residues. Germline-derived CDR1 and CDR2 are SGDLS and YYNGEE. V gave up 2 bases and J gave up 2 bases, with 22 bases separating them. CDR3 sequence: CASSVAAGGTGSQETQYF. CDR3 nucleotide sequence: TGTGCCAGCAGCGTCGCAGCGGGAGGGACAGGGTCACAAGAGACCCAGTACTTC.

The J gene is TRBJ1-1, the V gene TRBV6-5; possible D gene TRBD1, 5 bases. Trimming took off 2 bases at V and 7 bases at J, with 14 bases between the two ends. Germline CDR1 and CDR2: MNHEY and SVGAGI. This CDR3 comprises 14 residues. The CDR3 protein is CASSYGGHLSEAFF. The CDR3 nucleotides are TGTGCCAGCAGTTACGGCGGACATCTCAGTGAAGCTTTCTTT.

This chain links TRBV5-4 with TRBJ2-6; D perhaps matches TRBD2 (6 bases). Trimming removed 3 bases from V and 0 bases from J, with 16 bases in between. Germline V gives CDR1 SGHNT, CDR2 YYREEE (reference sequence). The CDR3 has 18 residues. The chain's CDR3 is CASSSPGLGDSGANVLTF. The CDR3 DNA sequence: TGTGCCAGCAGCTCGCCGGGACTTGGGGACTCTGGGGCCAACGTCCTGACTTTC.

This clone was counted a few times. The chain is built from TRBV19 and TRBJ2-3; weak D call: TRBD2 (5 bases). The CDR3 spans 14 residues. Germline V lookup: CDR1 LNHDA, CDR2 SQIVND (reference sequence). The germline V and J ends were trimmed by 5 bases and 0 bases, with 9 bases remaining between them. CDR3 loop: CASSLEDSTDTQYF. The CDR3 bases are TGTGCCAGTAGTTTGGAGGACAGCACAGATACGCAGTATTTT.

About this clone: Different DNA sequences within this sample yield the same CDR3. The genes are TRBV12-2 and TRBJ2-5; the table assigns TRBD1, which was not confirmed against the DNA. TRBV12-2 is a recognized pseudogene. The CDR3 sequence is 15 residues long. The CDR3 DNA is TGTGCAAGTCGCTTAGCGGACAGGGAGTTTGAGACCCAGTACTTC. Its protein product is CASRLADREFETQYF.

CDR3: CASSSTGTRLSTQYF. CDR3 DNA sequence: TGTGCCAGCAGCTCGACCGGGACTAGGTTAAGTACGCAGTATTTT. The rearrangement joins TRBV7-8 to TRBJ2-3; 8 nucleotides match TRBD2. Trimming took 4 bases from V and 8 from J; bases not matched to a gene: 11. Germline V gene data show CDR1 as SGHVS and CDR2 as FQNEAQ. This CDR3 region has 15 residues.